This T cell receptor (beta chain) was sequenced in a study of CD8 T cells in ankylosing spondylitis. A single record per CDR3 protein comes from TCRdb applying MiXCR to the 5' RACE reads. The sample includes about 110,000 distinct CDR3 sequences, about 25% of them seen just once. The CDR3 length is 14 residues. Trimming removed 5 bases at V and 2 bases at J, with 9 bases between. Germline V gene lookup returns CDR1 SGHAT and CDR2 FQNNGV. This receptor was obtained from a male donor with ankylosing spondylitis. V is TRBV11-2 and J is TRBJ2-2; D uncertain. The sequencing input was synovial fluid, either unsorted or a sorted T cell fraction (not recorded which). The CDR3 loop reads CASSQRPNTGELFF. In DNA form, the CDR3 reads TGTGCCAGCAGCCAACGACCCAACACCGGGGAGCTGTTTTTT. The full variable domain, its missing parts supplied by reference TRBV11-2 and TRBJ2-2, is EAGVAQSPRYKIIEKRQSVAFWCNPISGHATLYWYQQILGQGPKLLIQFQNNGVVDDSQLPKDRFSAERLKGVDSTLKIQPAKLEDSAVYLCASSQRPNTGELFFGEGSRLTVL.